This TCR beta chain originates from a study of molecular identifiers for immune sequencing clone quantification. Study summary: Four portions were sequenced after RNA from about 21,000 or 97,000 naive CD8 cells was split five ways in replicates.

Germline assignment: CDR1 SGHDN and CDR2 FVKESK. The CDR3 has 13 residues. Trimming took 6 bases from V and 1 from J, leaving 9 bases between them. Points from the study as a whole: The study found clones above 20 RNA copies held over 99% of effector molecules and under 1% in naive cells.

TCRdb passed the PCR reads through MiXCR, listing each CDR3 protein once. The table records around 460,000 distinct CDR3 sequences, about 26% of them present only once. This clonotype was picked up many times. Antigen: not known. V is TRBV14 and J is TRBJ1-1; D unclear. Sequenced sample: naive CD8+ T cells from blood, with Jurkat cell RNA spiked in. Subset noted: FACS-sorted CD8+CD4-CCR7+CD45RA+ naive T cells. This TCR was sampled from a human donor in good health. Some libraries in this study had Jurkat cell RNA spiked in. CDR3 nucleotides: TGTGCCAGCAGGGAAGAGACGAACACTGAAGCTTTCTTT. Translating gives CASREETNTEAFF.